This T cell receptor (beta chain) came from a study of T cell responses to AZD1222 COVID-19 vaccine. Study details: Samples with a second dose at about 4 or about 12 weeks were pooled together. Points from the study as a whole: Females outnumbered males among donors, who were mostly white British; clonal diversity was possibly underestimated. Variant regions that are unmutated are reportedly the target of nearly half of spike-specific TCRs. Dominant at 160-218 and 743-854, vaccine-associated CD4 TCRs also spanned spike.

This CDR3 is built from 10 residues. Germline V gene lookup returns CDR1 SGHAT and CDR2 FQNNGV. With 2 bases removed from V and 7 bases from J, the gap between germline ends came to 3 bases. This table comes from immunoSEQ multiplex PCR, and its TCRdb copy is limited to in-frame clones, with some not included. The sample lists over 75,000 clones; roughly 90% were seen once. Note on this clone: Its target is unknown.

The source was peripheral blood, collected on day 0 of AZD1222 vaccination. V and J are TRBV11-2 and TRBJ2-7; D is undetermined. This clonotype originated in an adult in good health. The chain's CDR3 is CASSLNEQYF. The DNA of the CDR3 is TGTGCCAGCAGCTTAAATGAGCAGTACTTC.